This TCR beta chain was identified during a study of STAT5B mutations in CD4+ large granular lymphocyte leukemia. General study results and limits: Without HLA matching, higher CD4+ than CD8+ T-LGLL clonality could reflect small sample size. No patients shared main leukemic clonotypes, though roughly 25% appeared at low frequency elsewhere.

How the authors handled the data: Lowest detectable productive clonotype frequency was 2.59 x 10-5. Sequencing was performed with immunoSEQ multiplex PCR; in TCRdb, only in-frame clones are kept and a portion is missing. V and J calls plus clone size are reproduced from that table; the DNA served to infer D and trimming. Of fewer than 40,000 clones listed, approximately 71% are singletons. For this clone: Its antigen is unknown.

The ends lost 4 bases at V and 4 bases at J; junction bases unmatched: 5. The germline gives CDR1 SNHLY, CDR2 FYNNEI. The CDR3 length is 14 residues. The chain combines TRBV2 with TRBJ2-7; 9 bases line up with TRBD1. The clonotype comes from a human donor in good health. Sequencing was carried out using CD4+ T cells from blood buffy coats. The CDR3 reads CASSVDRGDYEQYF. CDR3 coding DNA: TGTGCCAGCAGTGTGGACAGGGGTGATTACGAGCAGTACTTC.